The 2 T cell receptor beta chains given below trace back to one sample, sequenced in a study of CD8+CD57+ T cells in acquired aplastic anemia. All patients picked for sequencing had shown, by flow cytometry, an expansion of CD8+CD57+ cells. CDR3 and TCR beta VDJ profiling relied on a genomic DNA template. MiXCR was run by TCRdb on the reads, yielding one entry per CDR3 protein. This table holds 250,000 to 300,000 distinct CDR3 sequences, 50% to 65% found once. Sequences were obtained from sorted CD4+, CD8+, or CD8+CD57+ T cells (not recorded which) from PBMCs. The receptor set was obtained from a human donor with aplastic anemia.

This chain joins TRBV20-1 and TRBJ2-5; 12 nucleotides line up with TRBD2. The CDR3 consists of 14 residues. Germline assignment: CDR1 DFQATT and CDR2 SNEGSKA (reference sequence). J gave up 2 bases and V 3 bases, and 1 base lay outside the gene matches. CDR3 sequence: CSARGTSGQETQYF. The CDR3 nucleotides read TGCAGTGCTAGGGGGACTAGCGGGCAAGAGACCCAGTACTTC.

This clonotype is a singleton in its sample. The junction differs from germline at one of its ends, possibly a read error. The chain couples TRBV7-2 to TRBJ2-7; perhaps TRBD1 as D (6 bases). Germline assignment: CDR1 SGHTA and CDR2 FQGNSA. This CDR3 has 15 amino acids. CDR3 bases: TGTGCCAACAGCTTATCGGGACAAGGTGGTTACGAGCAGTACTTC. This encodes CANSLSGQGGYEQYF.